The following is a TCR beta chain sequence with its context. These data are taken from a study of blood T cell repertoires in COVID-19. Study details: Samples representing acute and convalescent COVID-19 were sourced from the United States, Italy and Spain. T cells, B-cell-depleted T cells, or PBMCs provided the cDNA or gDNA that served as material.

The CDR3 covers 17 residues. V was pared by 3 bases and J by 7 bases, with 8 bases of the junction left unmatched. Germline CDR1 and CDR2: SGHNT and YYREEE (reference sequence). Authors' methods: Amplified reference gene primers provided the basis for estimating nucleated cell counts. Clones were read by immunoSEQ multiplex PCR, and TCRdb kept only the in-frame ones, dropping some. V and J calls plus clone size are reproduced from that table; the DNA served to infer D and trimming. This table has about 220,000 clones, about 85% appearing once. The TCR was taken from a man younger than 40 with active or convalescent COVID-19. The chain links TRBV5-4 to TRBJ1-6, with 12 bases identical to TRBD1. The sequenced material came from peripheral blood. CDR3: CASSSGTGGAWNSPLHF. The CDR3 nucleotides read TGTGCCAGCAGCTCCGGGACAGGGGGCGCTTGGAATTCACCCCTCCACTTT.